This T cell receptor (beta chain) was identified in a study of T-cell memory formation after mild COVID-19. One entry per CDR3 protein results from TCRdb running MiXCR on the 5' RACE reads. Among 180,000 or so distinct CDR3 sequences, around a tenth were seen once, and the ten largest hold 3.5% to 4.5%. From germline, CDR1 is DFQATT and CDR2 SNEGSKA (reference sequence). The germline V and J ends were trimmed by 3 bases and 2 bases, with 8 bases remaining between them. This CDR3 is 13 amino acids long. The rearrangement uses TRBV20-1 and TRBJ1-5; D remains unclear. The source is a man aged 18 to 35 who had mild COVID-19 (a few samples of this study predate the infection). Cell type and time point are not known. Sequenced: PBMCs or a T cell subset sorted from them (not recorded which). CDR3: CSASPDGNQPQHF. The CDR3 DNA sequence: TGCAGTGCTAGCCCGGACGGCAATCAGCCCCAGCATTTT.